A single sample gave rise to the 18 T cell receptor beta chains below, sequenced in a study of OX40 agonist ivuxolimab in advanced cancers. The protocol was immunoSEQ multiplex PCR, while the TCRdb copy is restricted to in-frame clones and leaves out a portion. The table records tens of thousands of clones, more than 80% of them present only once. The material was CD4+ or CD8+ T cells sorted from blood, obtained in a trial of the OX40 agonist ivuxolimab. The receptors stem from an adult with an advanced solid tumor such as melanoma, head and neck, liver or kidney cancer.

This clone was recorded only once. The V gene is TRBV19, the J gene TRBJ2-1, with 11 bases matching TRBD1. The CDR3 spans 16 residues. Germline lookup yields CDR1 LNHDA and CDR2 SQIVND (reference sequence). Trimming removed 3 bases from V and 6 bases from J; junction bases left unmatched: 7. CDR3 nucleotide sequence: TGTGCCAGTAGTATTCAATCCGGGACAGGGGGCAATGAGCAGTTCTTC. Encoded protein: CASSIQSGTGGNEQFF.

The sample holds one count of this clone. The genes are TRBV15 and TRBJ1-3, with a tentative D call TRBD1 (5 bases). Looked up from germline, CDR1 is LNHNV and CDR2 is YYDKDF (reference sequence). The CDR3 loop spans 15 amino acids. V was shortened by 0 bases and J by 6 bases, with 12 bases between the two germline ends. The CDR3 reads CATSRDLLGENTIYF. The CDR3 DNA reads as TGTGCCACCAGCAGAGATTTGTTGGGGGAAAACACCATATATTTT.

The CDR3 nucleotides are TGTGCCAGCAGTAGTTTCGACGGACGGACTATCGCAGATACGCAGTATTTT. It translates to CASSSFDGRTIADTQYF. The chain recombines TRBV28 with TRBJ2-3; D perhaps matches TRBD2 (6 bases). Germline CDR1 and CDR2: MDHEN and SYDVKM. The CDR3 has 17 amino acids. V lost 5 bases, J lost 4 bases, and 22 bases lay in between.

The V gene is TRBV5-5, the J gene TRBJ2-6; D might be TRBD2 (6 bases). There are 16 residues in the CDR3. V lost 4 bases and J lost 2, with 13 bases in between. Germline CDR1 and CDR2: SGHKS and YYEKEE (reference sequence). CDR3 in amino acids: CASSDRGNAGANVLTF. In DNA, the CDR3 is TGTGCCAGCAGCGATCGCGGGAATGCTGGGGCCAACGTCCTGACTTTC.

The gene calls are TRBV7-9 and TRBJ1-1; D call uncertain. The CDR3 is 16 amino acids. Trimming cost V 3 bases and J 7 bases, with 21 bases left between them. Germline assignment: CDR1 SEHNR and CDR2 FQNEAQ (reference sequence). CDR3 protein: CASSLVGRSGDYEAFF. The CDR3 DNA reads as TGTGCCAGCAGCTTGGTGGGTCGAAGCGGAGACTATGAAGCTTTCTTT. Using reference TRBV7-9 and TRBJ1-1 for the parts outside the CDR3, the full variable domain is DTGVSQNPRHKITKRGQNVTFRCDPISEHNRLYWYRQTLGQGPEFLTYFQNEAQLEKSRLLSDRFSAERPKGSFSTLEIQRTEQGDSAMYLCASSLVGRSGDYEAFFGQGTRLTVV.

The J gene is TRBJ2-2, the V gene TRBV14; 7 bases align to TRBD2. CDR3 length: 18 amino acids. Trimming cost V 0 bases and J 4 bases; bases outside gene matches: 11. Per the germline V gene, CDR1 is SGHDN and CDR2 is FVKESK. The CDR3 sequence: CASSQESIFGGFTGELFF. The CDR3 region has the DNA TGTGCCAGCAGCCAAGAATCCATTTTCGGGGGGTTCACCGGGGAGCTGTTTTTT.

V is TRBV9 and J is TRBJ1-5; the D is unclear. This CDR3 contains 18 residues. V dropped 2 bases and J dropped 1 base, with 19 bases sitting between them. Germline V gene sequence: CDR1 SGDLS, CDR2 YYNGEE. As DNA, the CDR3 is TGTGCCAGCAGCGTTAAATTGCTCCGGGGATGGAGCAATCAGCCCCAGCATTTT. Protein product: CASSVKLLRGWSNQPQHF.

The chain uses TRBV4-3 and TRBJ2-5; 7 bases agree with TRBD2. V trimming: 0 bases; J trimming: 5 bases; junction bases outside the gene matches: 9. Looked up from germline, CDR1 is LGHNA and CDR2 is YSLEER. This CDR3 contains 16 residues. CDR3 sequence: CASSQDTGGGWETQYF. The CDR3 coding sequence is TGCGCCAGCAGCCAAGATACCGGGGGAGGGTGGGAGACCCAGTACTTC.

The chain joins TRBV2 to TRBJ1-6; D unresolved. The CDR3 extends over 13 amino acids. Germline CDR1 is SNHLY and CDR2 is FYNNEI. The V gene lost 6 bases and the J gene lost 6 bases, with 9 bases spanning the gap. For the CDR3, the DNA is TGTGCCAGCAGGAGAAAATTTAATTCACCCCTCCACTTT. This codes for CASRRKFNSPLHF.

This chain connects TRBV6-5 to TRBJ1-2; possible D gene TRBD1, 6 bases. Trimming removed 6 bases at V and 0 bases at J, with 14 bases between. The germline V gene has CDR1 MNHEY and CDR2 SVGAGI. This CDR3 comprises 15 residues. The CDR3 here is CASSGGPHTNYGYTF. The CDR3 region has the DNA TGTGCCAGCAGCGGGGGGCCGCATACTAACTATGGCTACACCTTC.

The chain joins TRBV5-1 to TRBJ1-1; D is perhaps TRBD1 (5 bases). The length of the CDR3 is 13 residues. Germline V CDR1 and CDR2: SGHRS, YFSETQ. Between the trimmed V and J ends, which lost 4 bases and 4 bases, there was a span of 11 bases. The DNA of the CDR3 is TGCGCCAGCAGCCCCGCGGGGGGCACTGAAGCTTTCTTT. It yields the protein CASSPAGGTEAFF.

J is TRBJ2-7 and V is TRBV6-6; D may be TRBD1 (5 bases). The germline V gene has CDR1 MNHNY and CDR2 SVGAGI (reference sequence). Deletions cut 6 bases from V and 9 bases from J, with 12 bases between. CDR3 length: 11 residues. CDR3 nucleotide sequence: TGTGCCAGCAGCCACGACAGCACGCAGTACTTC. Translation: CASSHDSTQYF.

This clone was detected only a few times. This rearrangement joins TRBV9 to TRBJ1-2; 7 bases are shared with TRBD1. Trimming cost V 0 bases and J 3 bases; bases outside gene matches: 5. Germline CDR1 reads SGDLS; CDR2 reads YYNGEE. The CDR3 length is 15 residues. CDR3 in DNA: TGTGCCAGCAGCGTAGCTACTGACAGGGACTATGGCTACACCTTC. This gives the protein CASSVATDRDYGYTF.

This chain uses TRBV28 with TRBJ1-1; 7 positions agree with TRBD1. The CDR3 length is 12 residues. Germline-derived CDR1 and CDR2 are MDHEN and SYDVKM. Trimming removed 10 bases from V and 8 bases from J; junction bases left unmatched: 10. The CDR3 reads CAIRTGEVEAFF. DNA of the CDR3: TGTGCCATCAGAACAGGGGAGGTAGAAGCTTTCTTT.

This rearrangement joins TRBV4-1 to TRBJ1-3, with a possible D match to TRBD1 (6 bases). The V gene's germline CDR1 is MGHRA and CDR2 YSYEKL. V gave up 0 bases and J gave up 5 bases, with 23 bases separating them. The CDR3 sequence is 19 residues long. The CDR3 region has the DNA TGCGCCAGCAGCCAAGATTCCTCTAGGGCTCTGGGGGGCCGAAACACCATATATTTT. Protein sequence: CASSQDSSRALGGRNTIYF.

The chain employs TRBV5-4 and TRBJ2-7; TRBD2 aligns across 12 bases. The V segment lost 0 bases and the J segment 1 base; nucleotides outside the gene matches: 5. CDR3 length: 17 residues. CDR1 and CDR2 (germline): SGHNT, YYREEE (reference sequence). The CDR3 sequence is CASSLGLAGAVSYEQYF. For the CDR3, the DNA is TGTGCCAGCAGCTTGGGACTAGCGGGGGCCGTATCCTACGAGCAGTACTTC.

The chain uses TRBV14 and TRBJ2-2, with TRBD2 matching over 7 bases. The germline gives CDR1 SGHDN, CDR2 FVKESK. This CDR3 contains 19 residues. The junction had 17 bases not matched to a gene; V was cut back by 3 bases and J by 4 bases. CDR3 nucleotides: TGTGCCAGCAGCCAGGCCCCCCCTACTAGCGCGGGATCCACCGGGGAGCTGTTTTTT. Residues: CASSQAPPTSAGSTGELFF.

CDR3 sequence reads: CSALPSETQYF. The CDR3 DNA reads TGCAGTGCACTTCCTTCTGAGACCCAGTACTTC. The chain carries TRBV20-1 and TRBJ2-5; no firm D call. The V and J ends lost 6 bases and 5 bases respectively, with 10 bases between them. The CDR3 extends over 11 amino acids. Germline-derived CDR1 and CDR2 are DFQATT and SNEGSKA (reference sequence).